This T cell receptor beta chain was captured in a study of T cells after yellow fever vaccination. With 0 bases clipped from V and 3 bases from J, the junction kept 5 bases outside the gene matches. The CDR3 sequence is 16 residues long. Germline CDR1 reads SGHRS; CDR2 reads YFSETQ. TCRdb re-called the 5' RACE reads through MiXCR, storing one row per CDR3 protein. The sample has a few hundred thousand distinct CDR3 sequences; over 3% are singletons. This clonotype was counted at least ten times. Source: PBMCs, taken 15 days after the yellow fever booster vaccination. The receptor was derived from a man younger than 35 who received the YFV17D yellow fever vaccine. V is TRBV5-1 and J is TRBJ2-3; the match to TRBD2 covers 9 bases. The CDR3 DNA reads TGCGCCAGCAGCTTGGAAGCTAGCGGGGCAACAGATACGCAGTATTTT. This encodes CASSLEASGATDTQYF.